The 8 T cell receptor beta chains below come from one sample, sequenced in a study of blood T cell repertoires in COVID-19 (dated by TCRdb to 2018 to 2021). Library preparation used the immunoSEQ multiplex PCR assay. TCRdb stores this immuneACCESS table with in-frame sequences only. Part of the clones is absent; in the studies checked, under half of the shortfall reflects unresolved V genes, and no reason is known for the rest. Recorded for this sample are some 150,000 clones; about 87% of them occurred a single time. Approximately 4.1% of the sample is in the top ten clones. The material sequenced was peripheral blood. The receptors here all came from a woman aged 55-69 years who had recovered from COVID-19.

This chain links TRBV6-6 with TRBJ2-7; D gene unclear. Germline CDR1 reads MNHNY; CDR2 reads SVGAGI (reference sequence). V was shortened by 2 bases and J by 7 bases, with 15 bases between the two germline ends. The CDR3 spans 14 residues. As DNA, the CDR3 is TGTGCCAGCAGTTACGTCAGCGCGGCCTTGGAGCAGTACTTC. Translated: CASSYVSAALEQYF.

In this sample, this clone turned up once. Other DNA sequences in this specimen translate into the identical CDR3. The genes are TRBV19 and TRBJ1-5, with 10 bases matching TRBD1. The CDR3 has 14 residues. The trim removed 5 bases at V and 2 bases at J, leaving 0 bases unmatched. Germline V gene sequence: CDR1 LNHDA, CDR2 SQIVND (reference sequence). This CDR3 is CASSGQGGNQPQHF. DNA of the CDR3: TGTGCCAGTAGTGGACAGGGGGGCAATCAGCCCCAGCATTTT.

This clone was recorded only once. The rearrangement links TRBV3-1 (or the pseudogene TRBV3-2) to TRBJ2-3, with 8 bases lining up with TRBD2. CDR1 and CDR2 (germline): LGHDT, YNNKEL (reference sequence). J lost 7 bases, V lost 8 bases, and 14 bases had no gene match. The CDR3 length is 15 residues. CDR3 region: CASRSWGGGTHTQYF. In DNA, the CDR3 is TGTGCCAGCCGCTCCTGGGGCGGGGGGACTCATACGCAGTATTTT.

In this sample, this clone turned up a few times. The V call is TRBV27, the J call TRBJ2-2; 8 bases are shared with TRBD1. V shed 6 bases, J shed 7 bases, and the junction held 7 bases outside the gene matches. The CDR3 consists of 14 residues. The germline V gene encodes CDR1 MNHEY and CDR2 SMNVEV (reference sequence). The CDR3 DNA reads TGTGCCAGCAGCCTCCGACAGGGGCACGGGGAGCTGTTTTTT. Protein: CASSLRQGHGELFF.

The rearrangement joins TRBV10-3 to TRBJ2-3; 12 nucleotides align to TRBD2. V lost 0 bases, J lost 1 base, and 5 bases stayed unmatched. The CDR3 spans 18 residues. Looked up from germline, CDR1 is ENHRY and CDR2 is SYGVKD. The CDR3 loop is CAISESGLAGTRTDTQYF. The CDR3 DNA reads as TGTGCCATCAGTGAGTCTGGACTAGCGGGGACCCGCACAGATACGCAGTATTTT.

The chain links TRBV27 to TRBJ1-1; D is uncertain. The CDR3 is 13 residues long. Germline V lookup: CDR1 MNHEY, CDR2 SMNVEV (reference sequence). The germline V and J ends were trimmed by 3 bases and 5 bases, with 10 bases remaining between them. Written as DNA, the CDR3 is TGTGCCAGCAGTTTCCGTGAACAGACTGAAGCTTTCTTT. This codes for CASSFREQTEAFF.

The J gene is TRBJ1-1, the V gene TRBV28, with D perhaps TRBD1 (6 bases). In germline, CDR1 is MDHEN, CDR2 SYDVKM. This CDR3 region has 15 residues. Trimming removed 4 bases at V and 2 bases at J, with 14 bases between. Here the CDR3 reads CASSSNTQGNTEAFF. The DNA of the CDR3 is TGTGCCAGCAGTTCAAACACACAGGGAAACACTGAAGCTTTCTTT.

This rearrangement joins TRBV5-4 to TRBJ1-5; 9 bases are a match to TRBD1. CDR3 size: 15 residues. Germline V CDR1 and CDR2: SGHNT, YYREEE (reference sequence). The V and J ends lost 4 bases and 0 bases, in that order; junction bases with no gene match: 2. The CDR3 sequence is CASSRQGDSNQPQHF. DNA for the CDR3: TGTGCCAGCAGCCGACAGGGGGATAGCAATCAGCCCCAGCATTTT.